This T cell receptor beta chain originates from a study of OX40 agonist ivuxolimab in advanced cancers. Study context: Age averaged 60 years (range roughly 23 to 79), and roughly 80% were male. Study-level results: Compared with CD4+, CD8+ T cells on average had more expanded clones.

V was shortened by 0 bases and J by 1 base, with 8 bases between the two germline ends. The CDR3 length is 14 residues. Germline CDR1 SGHTS, CDR2 YDEGEE. About this clone: As yet, its antigen is unknown.

Autoimmune disease history or systemic immunosuppression barred patients. The repertoire was sequenced with immunoSEQ multiplex PCR; TCRdb's copy has only in-frame clones and lacks some. The table lists about 25,000 clones, about 80% of them singletons. This chain uses TRBV5-8 with TRBJ2-7; weak D call: TRBD2 (5 bases). The sample consisted of CD4+ or CD8+ T cells sorted from blood, taken in a trial of the OX40 agonist ivuxolimab. This clonotype was sampled from an adult with an advanced solid tumor such as melanoma, head and neck, liver or kidney cancer. This CDR3 reads CASSLALASYEQYF. The CDR3 DNA reads TGTGCCAGCAGCTTGGCTCTAGCATCCTACGAGCAGTACTTC.